In this sample, the clone carrying this TCR beta chain turned up many times. No antigen is known for it. The sample comes from a study of identical twins. Study-level points and caveats: The study based its conclusions on cross-sectional statistical analysis and did not follow the same donors. Out-of-frame beta chain sequences displayed weaker excess sharing between twins.

Using its own MiXCR run on the 5' RACE reads, TCRdb lists one record per CDR3 protein. The sample consists of around 160,000 distinct CDR3 sequences, roughly 3.5% of them appearing once. The CDR3 is made up of 15 amino acids. V gave up 4 bases and J gave up 2 bases, with 14 bases separating them. The germline gives CDR1 SGHRS, CDR2 YFSETQ. Sequencing input: memory T cells sorted from blood. The V call is TRBV5-1, the J call TRBJ2-3; D is perhaps TRBD2 (5 bases). The sequence came from a young man in good health. DNA of the CDR3: TGCGCCAGCAGCCCCGCTAGGCGGGCCACAGATACGCAGTATTTT. Translation gives CASSPARRATDTQYF.